Following are 3 T cell receptor beta chains from one sample sequenced in a study of blood T cells in healthy people across ages. Sample-barcoded 5' priming and a J-beta primer mix drove a second PCR of about 6 to 11 cycles. From the 5' RACE reads, TCRdb called clonotypes with MiXCR, one entry per CDR3 protein. The sample lists 600,000 or so distinct CDR3 sequences, about 30% seen once, with 15% to 18% in the top ten. Input material: blood. The source is a woman aged 80 or over in good health.

The chain links TRBV7-3 to TRBJ2-1; D is uncertain. The DNA end lines up better with TRBJ2-7; the J call may be wrong. Germline V gives CDR1 SGHTA, CDR2 FQGTGA. The CDR3 is 15 residues long. CDR3: CASSLQSGSYNEQYF. In nucleotides, the CDR3 is TGTGCCAGCAGCTTACAGTCTGGTTCCTACAATGAGCAGTACTTC.

This chain connects TRBV20-1 to TRBJ2-4; the D is unclear. Germline V gives CDR1 DFQATT, CDR2 SNEGSKA (reference sequence). This CDR3 is 13 amino acids long. V lost 3 bases to trimming and J lost 13 bases, with 19 bases between them. DNA for the CDR3: TGCAGTGCTAGCGACACGGCGCTTTTACAGCAGTACTTC. Translated, it gives CSASDTALLQQYF.

There are many counts of this clonotype. The J gene is TRBJ2-3, the V gene TRBV27; D may be TRBD2 (6 bases). This CDR3 is 17 amino acids long. V was clipped by 4 bases and J by 0 bases, with 17 bases between them. In germline, CDR1 is MNHEY, CDR2 SMNVEV (reference sequence). This CDR3 is CASSSFRISGSTDTQYF. In DNA, the CDR3 is TGTGCCAGCAGTTCTTTTAGGATAAGCGGGAGCACAGATACGCAGTATTTT.